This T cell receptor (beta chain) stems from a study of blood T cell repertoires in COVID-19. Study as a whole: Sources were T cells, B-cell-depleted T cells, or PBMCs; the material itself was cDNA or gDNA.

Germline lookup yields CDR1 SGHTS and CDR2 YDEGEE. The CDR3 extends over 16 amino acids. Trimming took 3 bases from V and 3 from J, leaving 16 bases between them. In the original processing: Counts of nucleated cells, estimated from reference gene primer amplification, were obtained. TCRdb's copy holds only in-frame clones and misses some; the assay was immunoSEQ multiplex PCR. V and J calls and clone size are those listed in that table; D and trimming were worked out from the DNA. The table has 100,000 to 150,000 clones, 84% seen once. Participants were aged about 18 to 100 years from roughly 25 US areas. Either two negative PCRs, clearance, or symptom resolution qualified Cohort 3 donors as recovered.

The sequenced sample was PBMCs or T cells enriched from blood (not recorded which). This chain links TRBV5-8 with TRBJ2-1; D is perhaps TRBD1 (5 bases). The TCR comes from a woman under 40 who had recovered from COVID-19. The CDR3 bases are TGTGCCAGCAGCTCGGACGGCAGAAGGGGCTACAATGAGCAGTTCTTC. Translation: CASSSDGRRGYNEQFF.